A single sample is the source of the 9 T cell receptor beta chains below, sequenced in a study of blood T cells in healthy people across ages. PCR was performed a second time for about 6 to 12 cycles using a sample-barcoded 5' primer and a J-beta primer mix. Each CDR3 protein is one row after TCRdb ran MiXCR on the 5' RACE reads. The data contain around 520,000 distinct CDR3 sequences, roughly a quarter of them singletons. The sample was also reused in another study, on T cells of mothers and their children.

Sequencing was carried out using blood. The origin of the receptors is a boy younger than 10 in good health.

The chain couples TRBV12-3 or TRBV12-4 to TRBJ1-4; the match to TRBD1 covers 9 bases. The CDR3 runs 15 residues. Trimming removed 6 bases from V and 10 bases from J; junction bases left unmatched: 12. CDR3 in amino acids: CASRASGTGMAKLFF. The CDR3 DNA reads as TGTGCCAGCAGAGCTTCCGGGACAGGGATGGCAAAACTGTTTTTT.

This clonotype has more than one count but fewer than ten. CDR3 DNA: TGCGCCAGCAGCCCTGGACGCTATCCATCCTACGAGCAGTACTTC. Translated: CASSPGRYPSYEQYF. This chain joins TRBV5-1 and TRBJ2-7; unclear D gene. CDR1 is SGHRS, CDR2 YFSETQ, per germline. The length of the CDR3 is 15 residues. V lost 4 bases to trimming and J lost 1 base, with 15 bases between them.

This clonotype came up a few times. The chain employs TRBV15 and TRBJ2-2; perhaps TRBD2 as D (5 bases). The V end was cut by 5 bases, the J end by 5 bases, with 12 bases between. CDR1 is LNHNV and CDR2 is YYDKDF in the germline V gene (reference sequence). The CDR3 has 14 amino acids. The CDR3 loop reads CATSPRRETGELFF. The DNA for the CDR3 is TGTGCCACCAGCCCTAGACGGGAAACCGGGGAGCTGTTTTTT.

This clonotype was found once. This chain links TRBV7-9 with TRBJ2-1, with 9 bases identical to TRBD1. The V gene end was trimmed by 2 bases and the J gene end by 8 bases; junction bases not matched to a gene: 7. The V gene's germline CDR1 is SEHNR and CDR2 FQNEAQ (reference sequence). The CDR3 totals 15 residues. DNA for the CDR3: TGTGCCAGCAGCTTATGGTTGGGACAGGGATATGAGCAGTTCTTC. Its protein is CASSLWLGQGYEQFF.

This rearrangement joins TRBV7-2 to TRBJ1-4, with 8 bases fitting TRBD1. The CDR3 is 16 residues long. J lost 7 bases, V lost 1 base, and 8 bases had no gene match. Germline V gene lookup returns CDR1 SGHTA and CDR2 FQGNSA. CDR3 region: CASSLVLGRGREKLFF. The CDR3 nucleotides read TGTGCCAGCAGCTTAGTACTCGGCAGGGGGCGTGAAAAACTGTTTTTT. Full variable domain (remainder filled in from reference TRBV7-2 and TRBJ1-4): GAGVSQSPSNKVTEKGKDVELRCDPISGHTALYWYRQSLGQGLEFLIYFQGNSAPDKSGLPSDRFSAERTGGSVSTLTIQRTQQEDSAVYLCASSLVLGRGREKLFFGSGTQLSVL.

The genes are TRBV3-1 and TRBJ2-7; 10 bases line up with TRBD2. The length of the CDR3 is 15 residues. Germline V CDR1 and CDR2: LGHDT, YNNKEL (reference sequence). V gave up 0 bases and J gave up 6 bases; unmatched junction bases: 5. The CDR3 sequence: CASSQEASGSGEQYF. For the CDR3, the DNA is TGTGCCAGCAGCCAAGAGGCTAGCGGGAGCGGCGAGCAGTACTTC.

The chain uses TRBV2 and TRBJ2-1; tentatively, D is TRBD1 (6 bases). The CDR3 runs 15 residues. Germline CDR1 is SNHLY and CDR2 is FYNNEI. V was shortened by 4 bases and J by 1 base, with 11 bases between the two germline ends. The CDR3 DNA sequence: TGTGCCAGCAGTGGGGGACACTTATCCTACAATGAGCAGTTCTTC. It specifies CASSGGHLSYNEQFF.

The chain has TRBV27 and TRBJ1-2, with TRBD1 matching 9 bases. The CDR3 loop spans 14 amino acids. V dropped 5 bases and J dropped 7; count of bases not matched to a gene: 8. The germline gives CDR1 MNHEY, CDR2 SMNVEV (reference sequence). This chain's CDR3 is CASSPGQGTSGYTF. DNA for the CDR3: TGTGCCAGCAGTCCCGGACAGGGGACGAGTGGCTACACCTTC.

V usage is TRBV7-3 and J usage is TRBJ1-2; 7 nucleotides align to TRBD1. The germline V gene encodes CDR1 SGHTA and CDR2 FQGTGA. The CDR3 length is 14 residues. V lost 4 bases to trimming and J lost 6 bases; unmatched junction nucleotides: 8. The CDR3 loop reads CASSSTGDSDGYTF. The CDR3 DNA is TGTGCCAGCAGCTCCACAGGGGACAGTGATGGCTACACCTTC.